This entry describes one TCR beta chain. Its antigen is unidentified. This sample stems from a study of somatic mutations in cytotoxic T cells in rheumatoid arthritis. Study-level points and caveats: Significant differences in CD8+ T-cell clonality were not found between rheumatoid arthritis patients and healthy controls (age-matched).

The germline V gene has CDR1 MGHDK and CDR2 SYGVNS. V was clipped by 5 bases and J by 4 bases; unmatched bases: 9. The CDR3 is made up of 16 amino acids. Some clones are missing from TCRdb's copy, which holds only in-frame ones; the method was immunoSEQ multiplex PCR. The sample lists about 17,000 clones, almost 85% occurring once. This receptor was taken from an adult with rheumatoid arthritis. The specimen was CD8+ T cells sorted from blood. The chain combines TRBV25-1 with TRBJ2-7, with 12 nucleotides matching TRBD1. CDR3 loop: CASSQAGQGANYEQYF. CDR3 sequence (DNA): TGTGCCAGCAGTCAGGCGGGACAGGGGGCAAATTACGAGCAGTACTTC.